One sample yielded the 29 T cell receptor beta chains listed below, sequenced in a study of shared clonotypes between healthy human individuals. Naive CD8 cells were CD45RO-negative, positively selected for CCR7, excluding terminally differentiated effector memory CD45RA+ cells. Repertoires were generated with immunoSEQ multiplex PCR, while TCRdb's copy carries only in-frame clones and drops some. The sample contains about 1,900,000 clones, over 85% of which appear only once. The sequenced sample consisted of naive CD8+ T cells sorted from blood. These receptors were taken from a man aged 18 to 29 in good health.

V and J are TRBV5-6 and TRBJ1-1; TRBD1 is a possible D gene (5 bases). V lost 0 bases to trimming and J lost 9 bases, with 12 bases between them. CDR1 SGHDT and CDR2 YYEEEE come from the germline V gene. The CDR3 extends over 13 amino acids. CDR3 nucleotides: TGTGCCAGCAGCTTGGGGGACGGATGGAAAGCTTTCTTT. Translation: CASSLGDGWKAFF.

The gene calls are TRBV27 and TRBJ2-7; the match to TRBD2 covers 10 bases. The V segment lost 5 bases and the J segment 2 bases; nucleotides outside the gene matches: 6. CDR3 length equals 15 residues. The germline gives CDR1 MNHEY, CDR2 SMNVEV (reference sequence). The CDR3, as DNA: TGTGCCAGCAGTCACCAGCGGGGGGGGACCTACGAGCAGTACTTC. Protein product: CASSHQRGGTYEQYF.

Note on this clone: The sample carries other DNA sequences with the same CDR3. This chain joins TRBV6-5 and TRBJ2-1; 11 bases are a match to TRBD2. This CDR3 comprises 15 residues. Germline CDR1 MNHEY, CDR2 SVGAGI. J lost 8 bases, V lost 2 bases, and 5 bases had no gene match. The CDR3 DNA reads TGTGCCAGCAGTTACCTAGCGGGGGGTCTCGATGAGCAGTTCTTC. It is translated as CASSYLAGGLDEQFF.

This chain's CDR3 is CASTQGARLDTQYF. In DNA, the CDR3 is TGTGCCAGCACCCAGGGGGCGCGTTTAGATACGCAGTATTTT. The gene calls are TRBV27 and TRBJ2-3; 8 bases map to TRBD1. Germline CDR1 reads MNHEY; CDR2 reads SMNVEV (reference sequence). The junction had 8 bases not matched to a gene; V was cut back by 7 bases and J by 5 bases. This CDR3 has 14 amino acids.

This rearrangement joins TRBV4-1 to TRBJ1-4, with 8 bases lining up with TRBD1. The CDR3 extends over 19 amino acids. The V segment lost 0 bases and the J segment 0 bases; nucleotides outside the gene matches: 9. CDR1 and CDR2 (germline): MGHRA, YSYEKL. CDR3 protein: CASSQDHGTGTATNEKLFF. DNA for the CDR3: TGCGCCAGCAGCCAAGATCACGGGACAGGAACTGCAACTAATGAAAAACTGTTTTTT.

A word on this clone: This sample includes further DNA sequences coding for the same CDR3. The V gene is TRBV25-1, the J gene TRBJ2-1; no firm D call. The CDR3 runs 13 residues. Germline lookup yields CDR1 MGHDK and CDR2 SYGVNS. V was shortened by 0 bases and J by 4 bases, with 4 bases between the two germline ends. The CDR3 loop is CASSEYTYNEQFF. CDR3 nucleotides: TGTGCCAGCAGTGAATACACTTACAATGAGCAGTTCTTC. Variable domain in full (rest from reference TRBV25-1 and TRBJ2-1): EADIYQTPRYLVIGTGKKITLECSQTMGHDKMYWYQQDPGMELHLIHYSYGVNSTEKGDLSSESTVSRIRTEHFPLTLESARPSHTSQYLCASSEYTYNEQFFGPGTRLTVL.

This clone was counted a single time. This chain links TRBV28 with TRBJ1-4; 7 bases line up with TRBD1. Germline V lookup: CDR1 MDHEN, CDR2 SYDVKM. The CDR3 consists of 13 residues. V shed 3 bases, J shed 8 bases, and the junction held 3 bases outside the gene matches. The CDR3 protein is CASSLTGNEKLFF. The CDR3, as DNA: TGTGCCAGCAGTTTGACAGGGAACGAAAAACTGTTTTTT.

The chain links TRBV28 to TRBJ2-7; D is possibly TRBD1 or TRBD2 (5 bases each). Trimming shortened V by 5 bases and J by 1 base, and 15 bases separated the two germline ends. The CDR3 extends over 15 amino acids. The germline gives CDR1 MDHEN, CDR2 SYDVKM. DNA of the CDR3: TGTGCCAGCAGTCCCTCCCACGGGGCATCCTACGAGCAGTACTTC. It codes for CASSPSHGASYEQYF.

The chain links TRBV29-1 to TRBJ2-1; 8 bases line up with TRBD2. The junction had 7 bases not matched to a gene; V was cut back by 2 bases and J by 4 bases. The CDR3 runs to 15 residues. From germline, CDR1 is SQVTM and CDR2 ANQGSEA. CDR3: CSVEWVAGTYNEQFF. The DNA of the CDR3 is TGCAGCGTTGAATGGGTAGCGGGAACATACAATGAGCAGTTCTTC.

The rearrangement uses TRBV13 and TRBJ1-6; 8 bases are a match to TRBD1. Trimming removed 0 bases from V and 13 bases from J; junction bases left unmatched: 14. The CDR3 is made up of 17 amino acids. Germline CDR1 PRHDT, CDR2 FYEKMQ (reference sequence). The CDR3 sequence is CASSLGPRQGYPNPLHF. In nucleotides, the CDR3 is TGTGCCAGCAGCTTAGGGCCGAGACAGGGGTACCCTAACCCCCTCCACTTT. The full variable domain, rest sourced from reference TRBV13 and TRBJ1-6, is AAGVIQSPRHLIKEKRETATLKCYPIPRHDTVYWYQQGPGQDPQFLISFYEKMQSDKGSIPDRFSAQQFSDYHSELNMSSLELGDSALYFCASSLGPRQGYPNPLHFGNGTRLTVT.

This clone was seen once. This chain uses TRBV27 with TRBJ2-3; 7 bases are a match to TRBD2. The CDR3 is 16 residues long. V lost 3 bases and J lost 4; bases outside the gene matches: 10. The V gene's germline CDR1 is MNHEY and CDR2 SMNVEV (reference sequence). Here the CDR3 reads CASSFHGGAGPDTQYF. CDR3 nucleotide sequence: TGTGCCAGCAGTTTTCATGGGGGAGCGGGGCCAGATACGCAGTATTTT.

The genes are TRBV27 and TRBJ2-1, with 8 bases aligning to TRBD2. This CDR3 spans 13 amino acids. Trimming removed 5 bases from V and 6 bases from J; junction bases left unmatched: 3. Germline V gives CDR1 MNHEY, CDR2 SMNVEV (reference sequence). This CDR3 is CASSTGLANEQFF. Here the CDR3 DNA reads TGTGCCAGCAGTACCGGACTAGCCAATGAGCAGTTCTTC.

The V call is TRBV28, the J call TRBJ2-7; D may be TRBD1 (6 bases). Germline CDR1 reads MDHEN; CDR2 reads SYDVKM. Trimming left V 3 bases short and J 6 bases short, with 12 bases between. The CDR3 totals 13 residues. The CDR3 nucleotides are TGTGCCAGCAGTTTCGGGACATTGACCGAGCAGTACTTC. Translated, it gives CASSFGTLTEQYF.

The CDR3, as DNA: TGTGCCAGCAGTTTATCGACGCGGAGCGGTATCTCAGATACGCAGTATTTT. Translation gives CASSLSTRSGISDTQYF. V is TRBV27 and J is TRBJ2-3, with a tentative D call TRBD2 (5 bases). Trimming pared 0 bases from V and 4 bases from J, leaving 17 bases between. The CDR3 totals 17 residues. CDR1 MNHEY and CDR2 SMNVEV come from the germline V gene (reference sequence).

This clone was found once. The CDR3 DNA reads TGCGCCAGCACAGTGTCAGCCCAAGAGACCCAGTACTTC. Translating gives CASTVSAQETQYF. This sequence joins TRBV10-2 and TRBJ2-5; D is ambiguous. Trimming stripped 7 bases from V and 1 base from J, with 10 bases between. This CDR3 has 13 amino acids. CDR1 is WSHSY, CDR2 SAAADI, per germline.

The V and J genes are TRBV6-6 and TRBJ1-1; D gene unclear. The CDR3 spans 15 residues. Trimming removed 6 bases at V and 1 base at J, with 15 bases between. The germline CDR1 and CDR2 sequences are MNHNY and SVGAGI (reference sequence). CDR3 residues: CASSLRSRSNTEAFF. DNA of the CDR3: TGTGCCAGCAGCTTACGAAGCCGGTCGAACACTGAAGCTTTCTTT.

This rearrangement joins TRBV30 to TRBJ2-7; weak D call: TRBD1 (5 bases). This CDR3 region has 15 residues. V was clipped by 0 bases and J by 2 bases, with 14 bases between them. The germline gives CDR1 GTSNPN, CDR2 SVGIG (reference sequence). CDR3 in amino acids: CAWSVLLGLPYEQYF. CDR3 sequence (DNA): TGTGCCTGGAGTGTACTATTGGGGCTTCCCTACGAGCAGTACTTC.

This chain links TRBV7-8 with TRBJ2-1; possible D gene TRBD1, 5 bases. CDR1 and CDR2 (germline): SGHVS, FQNEAQ. V gave up 5 bases and J gave up 8 bases, with 13 bases separating them. This CDR3 comprises 13 residues. The CDR3 loop is CASSIGPRDEQFF. CDR3 coding DNA: TGTGCCAGCAGCATCGGACCCAGGGATGAGCAGTTCTTC.

The rearrangement joins TRBV27 to TRBJ2-4; 7 nucleotides match TRBD1. CDR3 length: 15 amino acids. Germline CDR1 reads MNHEY; CDR2 reads SMNVEV (reference sequence). V lost 1 base, J lost 7 bases, and 7 bases stayed unmatched. CDR3: CASSLWPGTENIQYF. The DNA of the CDR3 is TGTGCCAGCAGTTTATGGCCGGGGACAGAGAACATTCAGTACTTC.

This chain uses TRBV2 with TRBJ1-5; no definite D call. This CDR3 has 15 residues. V shed 7 bases and J shed 2 bases, with 15 bases lying between them. From germline, CDR1 is SNHLY and CDR2 FYNNEI. CDR3 protein: CASTYGAGGNQPQHF. The CDR3 DNA reads TGTGCCAGCACCTATGGCGCCGGAGGCAATCAGCCCCAGCATTTT.

This clone was detected a few times. The chain recombines TRBV9 with TRBJ2-2, with TRBD2 as a possible D gene (5 bases). From germline, CDR1 is SGDLS and CDR2 YYNGEE. V shed 4 bases and J shed 1 base, with 17 bases lying between them. The CDR3 length is 17 residues. CDR3 protein: CASSPRPHGENTGELFF. The DNA of the CDR3 is TGTGCCAGCAGCCCACGACCCCACGGGGAGAACACCGGGGAGCTGTTTTTT.

V and J are TRBV15 and TRBJ2-2, with D maybe TRBD1 (6 bases). The CDR3 is made up of 15 amino acids. The germline V gene encodes CDR1 LNHNV and CDR2 YYDKDF (reference sequence). Trimming removed 4 bases from V and 1 base from J, with 10 bases in between. The CDR3 DNA reads as TGTGCCACCAGCATAGCGACAGGGAACACCGGGGAGCTGTTTTTT. It specifies CATSIATGNTGELFF.

The chain uses TRBV27 and TRBJ1-1, with D unclear. The V and J ends lost 6 bases and 6 bases respectively, with 14 bases between them. The CDR3 is 13 residues long. Germline V gene sequence: CDR1 MNHEY, CDR2 SMNVEV (reference sequence). In DNA, the CDR3 is TGTGCCAGCAGCCTTATTGGGCCGTCTGAAGCTTTCTTT. Encoded protein: CASSLIGPSEAFF.

The chain uses TRBV11-1 and TRBJ2-7; TRBD2 matches 14 bases. After removal of 5 bases from V and 4 bases from J, the junction contained 4 bases not matched to a gene. Germline V lookup: CDR1 SGHAT, CDR2 FQDESV (reference sequence). The CDR3 is made up of 15 amino acids. CDR3 coding DNA: TGTGCCAGCAGCACGGGACTAGCGGGGGCATACGAGCAGTACTTC. Residues: CASSTGLAGAYEQYF.

CDR3 loop: CASSLSVNHLYGYTF. The CDR3 bases are TGTGCCAGCAGTTTAAGCGTGAATCACCTCTATGGCTACACCTTC. The chain has TRBV28 and TRBJ1-2; D gene unclear. The V end was cut by 2 bases, the J end by 4 bases, with 14 bases between. The CDR3 runs 15 residues. CDR1 is MDHEN and CDR2 is SYDVKM in the germline V gene.

This chain joins TRBV6-1 and TRBJ1-2; D ambiguous. Trimming took off 6 bases at V and 0 bases at J, with 14 bases between the two ends. This CDR3 has 15 residues. Germline CDR1 MNHNS, CDR2 SASEGT. The CDR3: CASSLRELANYGYTF. The CDR3 region has the DNA TGTGCCAGCAGCCTTAGAGAGTTAGCTAACTATGGCTACACCTTC.

The V and J genes are TRBV5-4 and TRBJ2-7; D not resolved. The CDR3 runs to 14 residues. The V gene lost 0 bases and the J gene lost 5 bases, with 12 bases spanning the gap. Germline V gene lookup returns CDR1 SGHNT and CDR2 YYREEE (reference sequence). The CDR3 DNA sequence: TGTGCCAGCAGCTTGGGGGCCGTATCCGACGAGCAGTACTTC. It translates to CASSLGAVSDEQYF. The full variable domain, its missing parts supplied by reference TRBV5-4 and TRBJ2-7, is ETGVTQSPTHLIKTRGQQVTLRCSSQSGHNTVSWYQQALGQGPQFIFQYYREEENGRGNFPPRFSGLQFPNYSSELNVNALELDDSALYLCASSLGAVSDEQYFGPGTRLTVT.

The rearrangement joins TRBV19 to TRBJ2-3; D ambiguous. Germline V lookup: CDR1 LNHDA, CDR2 SQIVND (reference sequence). V dropped 0 bases and J dropped 0 bases, with 10 bases sitting between them. The length of the CDR3 is 16 residues. CDR3 loop: CASSIDLESSTDTQYF. CDR3 nucleotides: TGTGCCAGTAGTATAGATCTCGAATCAAGCACAGATACGCAGTATTTT.

V gene TRBV9 combines with J gene TRBJ2-2; no firm D call. The germline CDR1 and CDR2 sequences are SGDLS and YYNGEE. The CDR3 has 13 amino acids. Deletions cut 4 bases from V and 4 bases from J, with 8 bases between. DNA of the CDR3: TGTGCCAGCAGCCGCCCGCTCACCGGGGAGCTGTTTTTT. The encoded protein is CASSRPLTGELFF.